This T cell receptor beta chain is from a study of cytomegalovirus exposure and HLA in healthy donors. The donors were members of the validation cohort comprising over a hundred subjects, separate from the roughly 730-subject first cohort. Germline V gene lookup returns CDR1 SQVTM and CDR2 ANQGSEA. The CDR3 totals 11 residues. V gave up 6 bases and J gave up 1 base, with 7 bases separating them. Method: immunoSEQ multiplex PCR; TCRdb's copy keeps in-frame clones and lacks some. The sample has roughly 52,000 clones; roughly 88% are singletons. V and J are TRBV29-1 and TRBJ2-7; a weak D match, TRBD2 (5 bases). The sample taken for sequencing was PBMCs. The sequence derives from a woman under 40 in good health and CMV-seronegative. Written as DNA, the CDR3 is TGCAGCGTCCGGGGATCCTACGAGCAGTACTTC. Protein: CSVRGSYEQYF.